This passage covers 18 T cell receptor beta chains from one sample sequenced in a study of cytomegalovirus exposure and HLA in healthy donors. The study ran its PCR with 60 Vbeta and 13 Jbeta primers. The data were produced by immunoSEQ multiplex PCR, yet TCRdb's version contains in-frame clones alone and is incomplete. The sample has over 150,000 clones; approximately 76% are singletons. Material for sequencing was PBMCs. The receptors here all came from a man in his sixties in good health and CMV-seronegative.

This clone was recorded a few times. This sequence joins TRBV6-5 and TRBJ1-6; the D is unclear. The V end was cut by 6 bases, the J end by 9 bases, with 15 bases between. Germline assignment: CDR1 MNHEY and CDR2 SVGAGI. The CDR3 spans 14 residues. The CDR3 is CASSPKSEASPLHF. In DNA, the CDR3 is TGTGCCAGCAGCCCGAAGTCGGAGGCTTCACCCCTCCACTTT.

The J gene is TRBJ1-2, the V gene TRBV5-1, with 9 nucleotides matching TRBD1. Germline loops: CDR1 SGHRS, CDR2 YFSETQ. Trimming removed 4 bases from V and 13 bases from J; junction bases left unmatched: 17. This CDR3 spans 15 amino acids. The CDR3: CASSQQTGGDLWGTF. CDR3 DNA: TGCGCCAGCAGCCAACAGACAGGGGGTGACCTTTGGGGCACCTTC.

This sequence joins TRBV6-5 and TRBJ2-7, with TRBD1 as a possible D gene (6 bases). The CDR3 sequence is 14 residues long. Germline V CDR1 and CDR2: MNHEY, SVGAGI. Trimming removed 6 bases from V and 1 base from J, with 13 bases in between. This CDR3 is CASSKNRESYEQYF. The CDR3 DNA reads as TGTGCCAGCAGCAAGAACAGGGAGTCCTACGAGCAGTACTTC.

This clone was seen only once. The rearrangement joins TRBV7-2 to TRBJ2-5; 9 bases agree with TRBD2. The J call is in doubt because the DNA end fits TRBJ2-7 better. The CDR3 sequence is 15 residues long. CDR1 is SGHTA and CDR2 is FQGNSA in the germline V gene. CDR3 DNA: TGTGCCAGCAGCTTCCCTGGGCGGGGGGGTTACGAGCAGTACTTC. This gives the protein CASSFPGRGGYEQYF.

The chain carries TRBV5-5 and TRBJ1-2, with 9 bases aligning to TRBD1. The ends lost 4 bases at V and 4 bases at J; junction bases unmatched: 11. Germline V gene data show CDR1 as SGHKS and CDR2 as YYEKEE (reference sequence). The CDR3 is made up of 16 amino acids. The CDR3: CASSLLGPGQGYGYTF. CDR3 in DNA: TGTGCCAGCAGCCTTTTGGGACCGGGACAGGGCTATGGCTACACCTTC.

In DNA, the CDR3 is TGTGCCAGCAGCCTCCTACAAGCGGGGGGTTCCGATACGCAGTATTTT. It codes for CASSLLQAGGSDTQYF. The J gene is TRBJ2-3, the V gene TRBV7-2; 9 bases line up with TRBD2. The CDR3 has 16 residues. Trimming cost V 5 bases and J 6 bases; bases outside gene matches: 12. CDR1 SGHTA and CDR2 FQGNSA come from the germline V gene.

The rearrangement uses TRBV7-2 and TRBJ1-5; the match to TRBD1 covers 8 bases. V was clipped by 3 bases and J by 7 bases; unmatched bases: 8. CDR1 SGHTA and CDR2 FQGNSA come from the germline V gene. CDR3 length equals 15 residues. DNA of the CDR3: TGTGCCAGCAGCTTGGCAGGGGGCCCCTTACAGCCCCAGCATTTT. Its protein is CASSLAGGPLQPQHF.

The chain has TRBV7-6 and TRBJ2-5; TRBD1 matches 9 bases. This CDR3 region has 14 residues. Germline assignment: CDR1 SGHVS and CDR2 FNYEAQ. J gave up 4 bases and V 6 bases, and 6 bases lay outside the gene matches. The CDR3 DNA follows: TGTGCCAGCAGATCGGGACAGGGTGTAGAGACCCAGTACTTC. Amino acids: CASRSGQGVETQYF.

To note about this clone: The junction departs from the called germline gene at one end, perhaps through a read error. V usage is TRBV7-9 and J usage is TRBJ1-1, with 7 bases aligning to TRBD1. The CDR3 consists of 15 residues. CDR1 is SEHNR, CDR2 FQNEAQ, per germline (reference sequence). CDR3 in DNA: TGTTCCAGCAGGTCCTACAGGGGAGTGATTGCTGAAGCTTTCTTT. As protein: CSSRSYRGVIAEAFF.

The CDR3 nucleotides read TGTGCCAGCAGCCGGGGGGGGGACTACTACAATGAGCAGTTCTTC. This codes for CASSRGGDYYNEQFF. The genes are TRBV7-8 and TRBJ2-1, with 8 bases that match TRBD2. The CDR3 is 15 amino acids. Germline trimming cut 5 bases from V and 3 bases from J; bases unmatched to any gene: 6. Germline values: CDR1 SGHVS, CDR2 FQNEAQ.

V is TRBV11-3 and J is TRBJ2-7, with a tentative D call TRBD1 (6 bases). The CDR3 runs 14 residues. The V gene's germline CDR1 is SGHNT and CDR2 YENEEA. The germline V and J ends were trimmed by 5 bases and 2 bases, with 13 bases remaining between them. The CDR3 loop is CASSRGHLAYEQYF. The CDR3 bases are TGTGCCAGCAGCCGGGGACATCTCGCCTACGAGCAGTACTTC. Combining the CDR3 with reference TRBV11-3 and TRBJ2-7 gives the whole variable domain EAGVVQSPRYKIIEKKQPVAFWCNPISGHNTLYWYLQNLGQGPELLIRYENEEAVDDSQLPKDRFSAERLKGVDSTLKIQPAELGDSAVYLCASSRGHLAYEQYFGPGTRLTVT.

The CDR3 DNA reads as TGCGCCAGCAGCCAAGAGCTGGGACAGACTTATGGCTACACCTTC. Its translation: CASSQELGQTYGYTF. V gene TRBV4-3 combines with J gene TRBJ1-2; 7 positions match TRBD1. V lost 0 bases and J lost 5; bases outside the gene matches: 6. Germline CDR1 is LGHNA and CDR2 is YSLEER. CDR3 length equals 15 residues.

As to this clone: The same CDR3 arises from other DNA sequences in this sample as well. The chain employs TRBV27 and TRBJ1-2; D may be TRBD1 (6 bases). Germline loops: CDR1 MNHEY, CDR2 SMNVEV (reference sequence). The CDR3 is 13 residues long. V lost 2 bases to trimming and J lost 5 bases, with 9 bases between them. The chain's CDR3 is CASSLTGRYGYTF. In DNA form, the CDR3 reads TGTGCCAGCAGTTTAACAGGGAGATATGGCTACACCTTC.

The J gene is TRBJ1-2, the V gene TRBV19, with 7 bases that match TRBD1. The CDR3 covers 15 residues. V shed 5 bases, J shed 3 bases, and the junction held 9 bases outside the gene matches. Germline CDR1 is LNHDA and CDR2 is SQIVND (reference sequence). The CDR3 region is CASSLPGQNYYGYTF. The DNA for the CDR3 is TGTGCCAGTAGTCTCCCGGGACAGAATTACTATGGCTACACCTTC.

This sequence joins TRBV9 and TRBJ1-3; perhaps TRBD1 as D (5 bases). In germline, CDR1 is SGDLS, CDR2 YYNGEE. V shed 0 bases and J shed 0 bases, with 10 bases lying between them. The CDR3 sequence is 16 residues long. The CDR3 loop is CASSVDPGLSGNTIYF. The CDR3 nucleotides are TGTGCCAGCAGCGTAGATCCAGGGCTCTCTGGAAACACCATATATTTT.

The V and J genes are TRBV30 and TRBJ1-5, with TRBD1 matching over 7 bases. The CDR3 contains 16 residues. Germline values: CDR1 GTSNPN, CDR2 SVGIG (reference sequence). Trimming at V came to 3 bases and at J to 3 bases, leaving 11 bases not matched to a gene. DNA for the CDR3: TGTGCCTGGAGAGGGGCCGCCGGGACAGCCAATCAGCCCCAGCATTTT. Amino acids: CAWRGAAGTANQPQHF.

V is TRBV5-6 and J is TRBJ1-6, with 7 nucleotides matching TRBD1. CDR1 and CDR2 from the germline V gene are SGHDT and YYEEEE. The CDR3 extends over 15 amino acids. After removal of 3 bases from V and 10 bases from J, the junction contained 10 bases not matched to a gene. The CDR3 DNA sequence: TGTGCCAGCAGCTATTGGACAGGATTGGGGTCACCCCTCCACTTT. Residues: CASSYWTGLGSPLHF.

This clone was seen more than once but under ten times. The chain has TRBV19 and TRBJ2-5; 7 nucleotides align to TRBD1. Trimming took 5 bases from V and 4 from J; bases not matched to a gene: 13. Germline CDR1 is LNHDA and CDR2 is SQIVND (reference sequence). This CDR3 has 16 residues. Here the CDR3 DNA reads TGTGCCAGTAGTCCGGGACAGCCCCTAGCCGGAGAGACCCAGTACTTC. Translation gives CASSPGQPLAGETQYF.